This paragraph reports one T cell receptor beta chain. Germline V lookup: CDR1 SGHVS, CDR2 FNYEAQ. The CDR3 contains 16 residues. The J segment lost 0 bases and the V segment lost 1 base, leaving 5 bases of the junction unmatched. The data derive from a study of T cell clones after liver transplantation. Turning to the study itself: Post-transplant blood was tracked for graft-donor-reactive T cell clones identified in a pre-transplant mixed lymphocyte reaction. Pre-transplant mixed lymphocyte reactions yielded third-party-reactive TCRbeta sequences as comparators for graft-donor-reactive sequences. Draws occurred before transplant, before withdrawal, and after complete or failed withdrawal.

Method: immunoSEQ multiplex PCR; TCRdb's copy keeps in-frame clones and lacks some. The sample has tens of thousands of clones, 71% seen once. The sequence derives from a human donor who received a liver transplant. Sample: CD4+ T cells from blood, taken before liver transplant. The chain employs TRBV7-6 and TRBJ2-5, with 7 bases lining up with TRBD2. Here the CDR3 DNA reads TGTGCCAGCAGCTTAGGAGTGGGGGGGTACCAAGAGACCCAGTACTTC. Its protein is CASSLGVGGYQETQYF.